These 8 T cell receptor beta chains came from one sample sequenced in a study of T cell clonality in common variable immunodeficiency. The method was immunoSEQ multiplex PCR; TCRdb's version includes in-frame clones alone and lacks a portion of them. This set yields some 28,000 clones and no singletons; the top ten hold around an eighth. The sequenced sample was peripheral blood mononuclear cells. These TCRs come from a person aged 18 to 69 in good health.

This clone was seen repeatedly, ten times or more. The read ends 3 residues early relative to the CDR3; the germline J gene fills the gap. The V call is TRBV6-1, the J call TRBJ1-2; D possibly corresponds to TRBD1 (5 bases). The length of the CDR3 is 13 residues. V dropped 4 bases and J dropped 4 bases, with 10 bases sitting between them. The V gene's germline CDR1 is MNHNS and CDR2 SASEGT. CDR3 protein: CASSAGTFYGYTF. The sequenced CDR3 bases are TGTGCCAGCAGTGCCGGGACTTTCTATGGC.

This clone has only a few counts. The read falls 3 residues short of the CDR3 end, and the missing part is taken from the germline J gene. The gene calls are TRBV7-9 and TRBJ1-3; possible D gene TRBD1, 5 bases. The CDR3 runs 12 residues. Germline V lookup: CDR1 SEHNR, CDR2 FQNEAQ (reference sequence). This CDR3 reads CAGGGAGNTIYF. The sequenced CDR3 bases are TGTGCTGGCGGAGGGGCTGGAAACACC.

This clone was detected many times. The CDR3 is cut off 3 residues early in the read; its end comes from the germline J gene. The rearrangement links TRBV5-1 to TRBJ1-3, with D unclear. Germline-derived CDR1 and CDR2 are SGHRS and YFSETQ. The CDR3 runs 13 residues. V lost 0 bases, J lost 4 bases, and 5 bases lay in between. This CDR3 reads CASSLGQGNTIYF. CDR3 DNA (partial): TGCGCCAGCAGCTTGGGGCAGGGAAACACC.

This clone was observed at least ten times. The CDR3 is CASSQTGEEEKLFF. The sequenced part of the CDR3 DNA is TGTGCCAGCAGCCAGACAGGGGAGGAAGAAAAG. The rearrangement uses TRBV5-4 and TRBJ2-2; 8 bases fit TRBD1. The read comes to an end 3 residues before the CDR3 does, leaving the germline J gene to fill in the end. The CDR3 is made up of 14 amino acids. The V gene's germline CDR1 is SGHNT and CDR2 YYREEE (reference sequence).

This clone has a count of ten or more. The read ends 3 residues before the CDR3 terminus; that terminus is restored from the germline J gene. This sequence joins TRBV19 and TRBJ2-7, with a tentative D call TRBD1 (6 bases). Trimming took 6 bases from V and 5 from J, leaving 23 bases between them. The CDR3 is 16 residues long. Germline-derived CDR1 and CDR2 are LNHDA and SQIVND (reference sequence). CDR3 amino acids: CASSSPTTQGYHEQYF. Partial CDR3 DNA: TGTGCCAGTAGCTCACCCACCACACAGGGATACCACGAG.

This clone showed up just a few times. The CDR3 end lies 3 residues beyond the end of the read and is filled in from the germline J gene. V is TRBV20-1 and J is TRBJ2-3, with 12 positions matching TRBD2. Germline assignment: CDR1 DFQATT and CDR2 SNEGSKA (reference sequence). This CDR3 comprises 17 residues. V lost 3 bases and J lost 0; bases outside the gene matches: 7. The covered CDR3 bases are TGCAGTGCTAGTCCTAGCGGGGGGGCGGGAAGCACAGATACG. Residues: CSASPSGGAGSTDT. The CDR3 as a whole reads CSASPSGGAGSTDTQYF.

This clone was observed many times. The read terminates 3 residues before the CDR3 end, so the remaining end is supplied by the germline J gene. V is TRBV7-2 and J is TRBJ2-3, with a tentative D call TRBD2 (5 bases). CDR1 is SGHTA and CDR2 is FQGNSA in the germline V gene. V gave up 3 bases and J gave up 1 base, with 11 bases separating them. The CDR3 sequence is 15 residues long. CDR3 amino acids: CASSLNPGGTDTQYF. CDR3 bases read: TGTGCCAGCAGCTTGAACCCCGGGGGCACAGATACG. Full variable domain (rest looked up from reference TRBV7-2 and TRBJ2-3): GAGVSQSPSNKVTEKGKDVELRCDPISGHTALYWYRQSLGQGLEFLIYFQGNSAPDKSGLPSDRFSAERTGGSVSTLTIQRTQQEDSAVYLCASSLNPGGTDTQYFGPGTRLTVL.

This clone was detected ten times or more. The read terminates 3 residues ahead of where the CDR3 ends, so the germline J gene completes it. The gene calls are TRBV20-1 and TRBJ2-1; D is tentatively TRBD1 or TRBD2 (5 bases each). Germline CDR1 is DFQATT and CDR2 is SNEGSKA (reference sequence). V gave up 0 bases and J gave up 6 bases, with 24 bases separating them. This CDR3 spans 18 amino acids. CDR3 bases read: TGCAGTGCTAGAGATCTTTTAATCAGGGCACGGGATTTCAATGAG. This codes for CSARDLLIRARDFNE. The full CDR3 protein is CSARDLLIRARDFNEQFF.